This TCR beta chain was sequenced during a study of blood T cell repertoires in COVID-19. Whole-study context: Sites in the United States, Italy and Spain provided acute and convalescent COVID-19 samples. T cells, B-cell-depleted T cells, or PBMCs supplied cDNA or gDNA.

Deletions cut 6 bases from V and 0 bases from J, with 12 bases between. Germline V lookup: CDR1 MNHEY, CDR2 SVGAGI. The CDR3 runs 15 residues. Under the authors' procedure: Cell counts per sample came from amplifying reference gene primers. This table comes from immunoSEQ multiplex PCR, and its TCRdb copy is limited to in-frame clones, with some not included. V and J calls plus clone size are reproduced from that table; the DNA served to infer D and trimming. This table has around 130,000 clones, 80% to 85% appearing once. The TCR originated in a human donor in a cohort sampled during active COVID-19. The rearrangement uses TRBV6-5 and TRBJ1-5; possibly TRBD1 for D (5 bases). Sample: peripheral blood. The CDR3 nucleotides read TGTGCCAGCAGGCCCCCAGGGAATAGCAATCAGCCCCAGCATTTT. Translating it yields CASRPPGNSNQPQHF.